The 27 T cell receptor beta chains listed next were all sequenced from one sample in a study of T-cell memory formation after mild COVID-19. MiXCR was run by TCRdb on the 5' RACE reads, yielding one entry per CDR3 protein. Here the sample spans roughly 400,000 distinct CDR3 sequences, roughly a quarter being singletons. The sequenced sample consisted of PBMCs or a T cell subset sorted from them (not recorded which). These receptors came from an adult woman who had mild COVID-19 (a few samples of this study predate the infection). Cell type and time point are not known.

V is TRBV6-5 and J is TRBJ1-1; 9 bases fit TRBD1. Germline assignment: CDR1 MNHEY and CDR2 SVGAGI. J gave up 7 bases and V 4 bases, and 10 bases lay outside the gene matches. This CDR3 is built from 15 residues. The DNA for the CDR3 is TGTGCCAGCAGTTTCGACTACGGACAGGGGTTTGAAGCTTTCTTT. Translating gives CASSFDYGQGFEAFF.

This clonotype was recorded a few times. This chain's CDR3 is CSARDLRGYTF. The CDR3 DNA reads TGCAGTGCTAGAGACTTGAGGGGCTACACCTTC. The J gene is TRBJ1-2, the V gene TRBV20-1, with D unresolved. Trimming removed 0 bases at V and 8 bases at J, with 7 bases between. This CDR3 region has 11 residues. CDR1 is DFQATT, CDR2 SNEGSKA, per germline (reference sequence).

The CDR3 protein is CAISDSGNRRYTF. The CDR3 DNA sequence: TGTGCCATCAGTGATTCGGGGAATCGCCGCTACACCTTC. The chain carries TRBV10-3 and TRBJ1-2; D call uncertain. This CDR3 comprises 13 residues. Germline V lookup: CDR1 ENHRY, CDR2 SYGVKD. The V end lost 3 bases, the J end lost 9 bases, and 14 bases lay between the germline ends.

The chain recombines TRBV7-3 with TRBJ2-1; a weak D match, TRBD1 (5 bases). This CDR3 spans 13 amino acids. V was cut by 5 bases and J by 13 bases, with 18 bases left in between. Germline lookup yields CDR1 SGHTA and CDR2 FQGTGA. The CDR3 coding sequence is TGTGCCAGCAGCATCTCACAGGACAACCACCAGTTCTTC. The encoded protein is CASSISQDNHQFF.

The chain uses TRBV19 and TRBJ1-2; no clear D. Trimming took off 6 bases at V and 5 bases at J, with 13 bases between the two ends. This CDR3 has 13 residues. Germline V gene data show CDR1 as LNHDA and CDR2 as SQIVND (reference sequence). As DNA, the CDR3 is TGTGCCAGTAGCGAAGGGAGAGGGTATGGCTACACCTTC. This gives the protein CASSEGRGYGYTF.

This chain connects TRBV11-1 to TRBJ2-7; tentative D call: TRBD2 (6 bases). CDR3 length: 16 residues. CDR1 is SGHAT and CDR2 is FQDESV in the germline V gene (reference sequence). V lost 4 bases, J lost 0 bases, and 16 bases lay in between. In DNA form, the CDR3 reads TGTGCCAGCAGCTCCGGCGGGTGGGGAGGCTCCTACGAGCAGTACTTC. Translated, it gives CASSSGGWGGSYEQYF.

The chain carries TRBV14 and TRBJ2-3, with TRBD1 matching 9 bases. The CDR3 totals 14 residues. J gave up 6 bases and V 7 bases, and 8 bases lay outside the gene matches. CDR1 is SGHDN and CDR2 is FVKESK in the germline V gene. The chain's CDR3 is CASTPTGGADTQYF. The CDR3, as DNA: TGTGCCAGCACCCCTACAGGGGGCGCGGATACGCAGTATTTT. Variable domain in full (rest from reference TRBV14 and TRBJ2-3): EAGVTQFPSHSVIEKGQTVTLRCDPISGHDNLYWYRRVMGKEIKFLLHFVKESKQDESGMPNNRFLAERTGGTYSTLKVQPAELEDSGVYFCASTPTGGADTQYFGPGTRLTVL.

This rearrangement joins TRBV27 to TRBJ1-2; TRBD1 agrees at 8 bases. Germline V gene sequence: CDR1 MNHEY, CDR2 SMNVEV (reference sequence). The junction had 6 bases not matched to a gene; V was cut back by 1 base and J by 5 bases. The CDR3 has 15 residues. DNA of the CDR3: TGTGCCAGCAGTTTATATGCAGGGGGCGCATATGGCTACACCTTC. Translated, it gives CASSLYAGGAYGYTF.

The genes are TRBV6-2 or TRBV6-3 and TRBJ2-5; 15 bases map to TRBD2. Unmatched junction bases numbered 19, after V lost 6 bases and J lost 5 bases. The CDR3 runs 20 residues. Germline V gene sequence: CDR1 MNHEY, CDR2 SVGEGT. The CDR3 region has the DNA TGTGCCAGCAGCCGGCTTAGGACTAGCGGGAGGGCCGTCATAGGGGAGACCCAGTACTTC. Amino acids: CASSRLRTSGRAVIGETQYF.

This clonotype appeared a few times. The rearrangement uses TRBV5-1 and TRBJ1-4; TRBD1 might be the D (6 bases). The V end was cut by 4 bases, the J end by 4 bases, with 11 bases between. This CDR3 has 14 amino acids. The germline V gene encodes CDR1 SGHRS and CDR2 YFSETQ. CDR3 residues: CASSTGSGNEKLFF. The DNA of the CDR3 is TGCGCCAGCAGCACAGGGTCGGGTAATGAAAAACTGTTTTTT.

J is TRBJ2-3 and V is TRBV20-1; the D gene is possibly TRBD2 (6 bases). CDR1 and CDR2 from the germline V gene are DFQATT and SNEGSKA (reference sequence). CDR3 size: 15 residues. Trimming cost V 0 bases and J 3 bases, with 13 bases left between them. DNA for the CDR3: TGCAGTGCTAGAGATCCGGGACTTCGGACAGATACGCAGTATTTT. This sequence encodes CSARDPGLRTDTQYF.

This clonotype was counted only a few times. This sequence joins TRBV7-9 and TRBJ2-1; D remains ambiguous. Per germline, CDR1 SEHNR and CDR2 FQNEAQ (reference sequence). The CDR3 has 11 residues. Trimming removed 5 bases at V and 9 bases at J, with 8 bases between. The CDR3 nucleotides are TGTGCCAGCAGCCCGCACCCTGAGCAGTTCTTC. This codes for CASSPHPEQFF.

V is TRBV3-1 and J is TRBJ2-3, with TRBD2 matching over 8 bases. CDR3 length: 14 amino acids. Losses at the gene ends were 9 bases for V and 0 bases for J; bases not matched to a gene: 5. Germline lookup yields CDR1 LGHDT and CDR2 YNNKEL (reference sequence). This CDR3 reads CASQLAASTDTQYF. The CDR3 DNA reads TGTGCCAGTCAACTAGCGGCTAGCACAGATACGCAGTATTTT.

CDR3 sequence: CSARRTGGETEAFF. CDR3 coding DNA: TGCAGTGCCCGTCGGACAGGGGGCGAGACTGAAGCTTTCTTT. The rearrangement uses TRBV20-1 and TRBJ1-1, with 11 nucleotides matching TRBD1. The CDR3 contains 14 residues. Germline loops: CDR1 DFQATT, CDR2 SNEGSKA (reference sequence). Trimming removed 6 bases from V and 5 bases from J; junction bases left unmatched: 8.

This clonotype was seen a handful of times. The V and J genes are TRBV29-1 and TRBJ2-3; TRBD2 aligns across 7 bases. There are 14 residues in the CDR3. Germline V gene sequence: CDR1 SQVTM, CDR2 ANQGSEA. The ends lost 6 bases at V and 0 bases at J; junction bases unmatched: 6. CDR3 nucleotides: TGCAGCGTGCGTCTAGCGGTCAGCACAGATACGCAGTATTTT. Translation gives CSVRLAVSTDTQYF.

The V call is TRBV20-1, the J call TRBJ1-3, with D hard to call. Germline lookup yields CDR1 DFQATT and CDR2 SNEGSKA (reference sequence). V lost 5 bases, J lost 2 bases, and 13 bases lay in between. This CDR3 is 14 amino acids long. As DNA, the CDR3 is TGCAGTGCTCTGAACGGGGTGGCTGGAAACACCATATATTTT. Its translation is CSALNGVAGNTIYF.

This clonotype was picked up many times. V and J are TRBV20-1 and TRBJ2-7, with 8 positions matching TRBD2. Germline V CDR1 and CDR2: DFQATT, SNEGSKA (reference sequence). This CDR3 is 12 amino acids long. Germline trimming cut 6 bases from V and 9 bases from J; bases unmatched to any gene: 10. The CDR3 DNA follows: TGCAGTGCCCCGGGAGCGGGGGTGGGGCAGTACTTC. As protein: CSAPGAGVGQYF.

This clonotype turned up a few times. The chain recombines TRBV6-5 with TRBJ2-1; TRBD2 aligns across 13 bases. Germline assignment: CDR1 MNHEY and CDR2 SVGAGI. V dropped 10 bases and J dropped 6; count of bases not matched to a gene: 6. The CDR3 length is 14 residues. Here the CDR3 reads CATALAGGRNEQFF. As DNA, the CDR3 is TGTGCCACGGCACTAGCGGGAGGGCGCAATGAGCAGTTCTTC.

V gene TRBV7-2 combines with J gene TRBJ2-3; 9 nucleotides line up with TRBD1. The germline V gene encodes CDR1 SGHTA and CDR2 FQGNSA. Trimming cost V 1 base and J 14 bases; bases outside gene matches: 4. The CDR3 extends over 12 amino acids. CDR3 sequence: CASSLETGGRYF. The CDR3 nucleotides are TGTGCCAGCAGCTTAGAGACAGGGGGTCGGTATTTT.

The chain joins TRBV7-6 to TRBJ2-5, with D perhaps TRBD2 (6 bases). Trimming removed 5 bases from V and 4 bases from J, with 17 bases in between. Germline loops: CDR1 SGHVS, CDR2 FNYEAQ. The CDR3 totals 15 residues. The CDR3 nucleotides are TGTGCCAGCAGCAACTCAGGGTTGGGGGGAGAGACCCAGTACTTC. Its translation: CASSNSGLGGETQYF.

This clonotype has only a few counts. The genes are TRBV2 and TRBJ2-4; 9 bases map to TRBD1. Germline V gives CDR1 SNHLY, CDR2 FYNNEI. The CDR3 runs to 13 residues. J was trimmed by 9 bases and V by 6 bases; bases with no gene match: 6. For the CDR3, the DNA is TGTGCCAGCAGCGGGGACAGGGAGATCATTCAGTACTTC. Encoded protein: CASSGDREIIQYF.

The chain has TRBV28 and TRBJ1-1, with D unresolved. CDR3 size: 12 residues. Trimming shortened V by 5 bases and J by 8 bases, and 12 bases separated the two germline ends. Germline V gene data show CDR1 as MDHEN and CDR2 as SYDVKM. The CDR3 here is CASSQLQAEAFF. CDR3 nucleotide sequence: TGTGCCAGCAGTCAACTCCAAGCCGAAGCTTTCTTT.

The rearrangement uses TRBV2 and TRBJ1-1; TRBD1 might be the D (5 bases). Germline CDR1 SNHLY, CDR2 FYNNEI. The CDR3 spans 14 residues. Trimming removed 6 bases at V and 0 bases at J, with 11 bases between. DNA for the CDR3: TGTGCCAGCAGGTCGGGGGAGATGAACACTGAAGCTTTCTTT. Translating gives CASRSGEMNTEAFF.

Concerning this clonotype itself: One end of the junction varies from germline; a read error may be responsible. The rearrangement joins TRBV11-2 to TRBJ2-2; 9 nucleotides agree with TRBD1. The CDR3 spans 15 residues. Germline CDR1 is SGHAT and CDR2 is FQNNGV. This chain's CDR3 is CASSPYRGRFGELLF. The CDR3 region has the DNA TGTGCCAGCAGCCCATACAGGGGGCGGTTCGGGGAGCTGTTGTTT.

This clonotype was seen more than once but under ten times. The chain carries TRBV12-3 or TRBV12-4 and TRBJ2-7; D is possibly TRBD2 (5 bases). This CDR3 contains 13 residues. Deletions cut 5 bases from V and 4 bases from J, with 12 bases between. CDR3 sequence (DNA): TGTGCCAGCAGTCGGCTAGCTACGTACGAGCAGTACTTC. It codes for CASSRLATYEQYF.

This clonotype was seen repeatedly, ten times or more. The CDR3 loop is CASSPRDRSNTGELFF. For the CDR3, the DNA is TGTGCCAGCAGCCCCCGGGACCGGTCGAACACCGGGGAGCTGTTTTTT. The chain has TRBV7-9 and TRBJ2-2; the D gene could be TRBD1 or TRBD2 (5 bases each). The CDR3 is 16 residues long. Germline V gene sequence: CDR1 SEHNR, CDR2 FQNEAQ (reference sequence). Trimming pared 5 bases from V and 0 bases from J, leaving 13 bases between.

This clonotype was counted only a few times. The rearrangement joins TRBV20-1 to TRBJ1-2; 7 bases are shared with TRBD1. The CDR3 loop spans 12 amino acids. CDR1 DFQATT and CDR2 SNEGSKA come from the germline V gene (reference sequence). CDR3: CRAQRGPYGYTF. The CDR3 nucleotides read TGCAGAGCCCAAAGGGGGCCTTATGGCTACACCTTC.